The present entry profiles one T cell receptor beta chain with its context. Its antigen remains undetermined. Qualities for individual bases were not recorded, and no much larger clone is one base off. TCRbeta CDR3 regions were amplified from genomic DNA using the immunoSEQ Assay, a bias-controlled multiplex PCR. Turning to the authors' computational methods: The number of nucleated cells in each sample was estimated by amplification of reference gene primers within the assay. To quantify the absolute abundance of each unique TCRbeta CDR3 rearrangement, sequence reads were collapsed and filtered. For each sample, productive Simpson clonality was calculated by taking the square root of Simpson's diversity index across productive rearrangements. TCRdb re-hosts the immuneACCESS table, in-frame sequences only. Its copies lack some clones; in the studies checked, an unresolved V gene accounts for under half of them, and the cause for the rest is not known. That table supplies the V and J calls and clone size; D and trimming were determined from the DNA. This sample comprises roughly 98,000 clones, approximately 79% of them detected only once. The top ten clones comprise roughly 10% of the sample.

This sample is drawn from a study of blood T cell repertoires in COVID-19 (dated by TCRdb to the early 2020s). About the full investigation: Samples covering the acute and convalescent phases of COVID-19 were provided by collaborators in the United States, Italy and Spain. The prospective study material was composed of cDNA or gDNA derived from T cells, B-cell-depleted T cells, or PBMCs. The dataset comprised deeply sampled blood TCRbeta repertoires from subjects exposed to, actively infected with, or recovered from COVID-19. The repertoires were made available in a free public database intended to serve as a resource for research on the immune response to SARS-CoV-2. The samples were drawn from the first 160 participants of the ongoing ImmuneRACE study and from over 950 subjects provided by 6 global collaborators. Sample metadata almost always included a de-identified subject ID, COVID-19 status, age in years and sex. Where available, HLA class I and class II types were taken from metadata supplied by the sample provider and were not determined by assay-based typing.

Whole blood was collected in K2EDTA tubes by collaborating institutions according to the institutions' own protocols. Collaborator samples were shipped for TCRbeta analysis as frozen whole blood, isolated PBMCs, or DNA extracted from either sample type. CDR1 and CDR2, per the germline V gene, are KGHDR and SFDVKD. Trimming accounts for 11 bases at V and 0 bases at J, while the number of junction bases matched to no gene is 19. Taken from cysteine to phenylalanine, the CDR3 has 20 residues. Only the CDR3 part of the read is kept: 60 bases, read in frame from the first base. What the study reported, not specific to this receptor: How much clinical and demographic metadata was included differed by source and by participant, and the metadata was provided uncurated.

The TCR was taken from a man in his 70s with active or convalescent COVID-19. The sequence joins TRBV24-1 to TRBJ2-3, with 13 middle bases fitting TRBD2. The sample taken for sequencing was peripheral blood. The base sequence is TGTGCCATCGACCGGAGGGGACTAGCGGGGACCTCGCCTAGCACAGATACGCAGTATTTT. Its coded protein is CAIDRRGLAGTSPSTDTQYF.